This TCR beta chain emerged from a study of shared clonotypes between healthy human individuals. Unsorted PBMC DNA was sequenced on ten immunoSEQ deep assay plates. TCRdb keeps only in-frame clones here, not all; method: immunoSEQ multiplex PCR. The sample has about 490,000 clones, 60% to 85% seen once; the top ten hold over 10%. The healthy adult donors were HIV-negative and reported no recent acute infections or vaccinations. This CDR3 is built from 17 residues. V lost 0 bases to trimming and J lost 3 bases; unmatched junction nucleotides: 9. Germline CDR1 SGHVS, CDR2 FQNEAQ. This chain uses TRBV7-8 with TRBJ1-2; 8 nucleotides match TRBD1. The sequence was obtained from a woman aged 40-49 years in good health. Some clones in this sample may be carry-over from other donors' samples. Sample: PBMCs. In DNA form, the CDR3 reads TGTGCCAGCAGCTTAGCTTTCAGGGGGCGAAGAGACTATGGCTACACCTTC. This codes for CASSLAFRGRRDYGYTF.